Shown below are 27 T cell receptor beta chains from a single sample sequenced in a study of blood T cells in healthy people across ages. A J-beta primer mix and a sample-barcoded 5' primer were used in a second PCR of roughly 6 to 11 cycles. One entry per CDR3 protein, called by TCRdb with MiXCR from the 5' RACE reads. The table lists 760,000 or so distinct CDR3 sequences, approximately 25% of them singletons. Another study also made use of these data, one on T cells of mothers and their children.

The source material was blood. The receptors here all came from a boy between 10 and 17 years old in good health.

V and J are TRBV20-1 and TRBJ2-5, with D perhaps TRBD1 or TRBD2 (5 bases each). V lost 5 bases, J lost 3 bases, and 19 bases lay in between. Germline V gene data show CDR1 as DFQATT and CDR2 as SNEGSKA (reference sequence). The CDR3 extends over 15 amino acids. CDR3 sequence: CSALEGEGNKETQYF. CDR3 sequence (DNA): TGCAGTGCTCTCGAGGGAGAGGGGAACAAAGAGACCCAGTACTTC.

The V call is TRBV4-2, the J call TRBJ1-1; 8 nucleotides match TRBD1. Germline loops: CDR1 LGHNA, CDR2 YNFKEQ. V was pared by 0 bases and J by 4 bases, with 4 bases of the junction left unmatched. This CDR3 is built from 15 residues. The CDR3 spells CASSQDGTGGTEAFF. The CDR3 DNA reads TGTGCCAGCAGCCAAGATGGGACAGGCGGCACTGAAGCTTTCTTT.

The rearrangement joins TRBV7-9 to TRBJ2-5, with 7 bases lining up with TRBD2. Trimming removed 4 bases from V and 4 bases from J; junction bases left unmatched: 9. This CDR3 has 15 residues. Germline assignment: CDR1 SEHNR and CDR2 FQNEAQ (reference sequence). CDR3 DNA sequence: TGTGCCAGCAGCTGGGGGGGGGGTTCAACAGAGACCCAGTACTTC. Translated, it gives CASSWGGGSTETQYF.

This clonotype came up a few times. The CDR3: CASSPGLINSPLHF. The CDR3 DNA reads as TGTGCCAGCAGCCCGGGACTGATCAATTCACCCCTCCACTTT. The genes are TRBV28 and TRBJ1-6, with a tentative D call TRBD1 (5 bases). V was shortened by 6 bases and J by 7 bases, with 13 bases between the two germline ends. Germline V gene lookup returns CDR1 MDHEN and CDR2 SYDVKM. CDR3 length: 14 amino acids.

In this sample, this clonotype turned up a few times. The V gene is TRBV9, the J gene TRBJ2-1; the D gene is possibly TRBD2 (5 bases). Deletions cut 6 bases from V and 2 bases from J, with 12 bases between. This CDR3 is built from 14 residues. From germline, CDR1 is SGDLS and CDR2 YYNGEE. DNA of the CDR3: TGTGCCAGCACCGGTCTAGCCCCCTACAATGAGCAGTTCTTC. This encodes CASTGLAPYNEQFF.

This clonotype was seen only a few times. The V gene is TRBV7-2, the J gene TRBJ2-5, with 9 bases fitting TRBD1. Germline V CDR1 and CDR2: SGHTA, FQGNSA. V lost 2 bases, J lost 5 bases, and 6 bases stayed unmatched. The CDR3 is made up of 15 amino acids. CDR3 nucleotide sequence: TGTGCCAGCAGCTTATACACGACAGGGGGGGAGACCCAGTACTTC. This gives the protein CASSLYTTGGETQYF.

This clonotype has only a few counts. The chain combines TRBV4-1 with TRBJ2-1; TRBD2 aligns across 11 bases. The J segment lost 5 bases and the V segment lost 1 base, leaving 10 bases of the junction unmatched. The CDR3 covers 18 residues. Germline CDR1 MGHRA, CDR2 YSYEKL. CDR3 bases: TGCGCCAGCAGCCAAGGGCTTAGCGGGAGGGCCCTGGACAATGAGCAGTTCTTC. This encodes CASSQGLSGRALDNEQFF.

J is TRBJ2-2 and V is TRBV7-2; D not certain. Germline V lookup: CDR1 SGHTA, CDR2 FQGNSA. V lost 2 bases and J 2 bases, leaving 9 bases between the germline ends. The CDR3 is 15 amino acids. In DNA form, the CDR3 reads TGTGCCAGCAGCTTAATTTGGACCAACACCGGGGAGCTGTTTTTT. It encodes CASSLIWTNTGELFF.

The chain joins TRBV12-3 or TRBV12-4 to TRBJ2-7; no definite D call. Trimming removed 10 bases from V and 2 bases from J, with 6 bases in between. The CDR3 spans 10 residues. CDR3 sequence (DNA): TGTGCCAACTGGGCCTACGAGCAGTACTTC. Encoded protein: CANWAYEQYF.

This clonotype was counted only a few times. The chain uses TRBV7-2 and TRBJ2-4; 8 bases are shared with TRBD2. Looked up from germline, CDR1 is SGHTA and CDR2 is FQGNSA. The CDR3 is 13 amino acids. V was clipped by 5 bases and J by 5 bases; unmatched bases: 2. The CDR3 DNA is TGTGCCAGCAGCCGGGGGGGCGAAAACATTCAGTACTTC. Its protein product is CASSRGGENIQYF.

This clonotype has more than one count but fewer than ten. This chain uses TRBV10-2 with TRBJ2-5; a weak D match, TRBD2 (5 bases). The germline CDR1 and CDR2 sequences are WSHSY and SAAADI. Trimming removed 0 bases from V and 11 bases from J, with 7 bases in between. The CDR3 has 11 residues. CDR3 sequence reads: CASSESREQYF. Written as DNA, the CDR3 is TGCGCCAGCAGTGAGTCGAGGGAGCAGTACTTC.

This clonotype was observed a handful of times. V gene TRBV6-1 combines with J gene TRBJ2-1; 9 bases match TRBD1. After removal of 2 bases from V and 4 bases from J, the junction contained 12 bases not matched to a gene. CDR1 is MNHNS and CDR2 is SASEGT in the germline V gene. The length of the CDR3 is 18 residues. CDR3: CASSEKGRGTGSYNEQFF. CDR3 nucleotides: TGTGCCAGCAGTGAAAAGGGTCGAGGGACAGGGTCATACAATGAGCAGTTCTTC.

This clonotype came up a few times. V gene TRBV7-8 combines with J gene TRBJ2-7; 7 nucleotides agree with TRBD2. The germline V gene has CDR1 SGHVS and CDR2 FQNEAQ. Losses at the gene ends were 5 bases for V and 2 bases for J; bases not matched to a gene: 9. The CDR3 length is 15 residues. In nucleotides, the CDR3 is TGTGCCAGCAGCATGGGACTAACGGCGACCTACGAGCAGTACTTC. This sequence encodes CASSMGLTATYEQYF. Filled out from reference TRBV7-8 and TRBJ2-7, the complete variable domain reads GAGVSQSPRYKVAKRGQDVALRCDPISGHVSLFWYQQALGQGPEFLTYFQNEAQLDKSGLPSDRFFAERPEGSVSTLKIQRTQQEDSAVYLCASSMGLTATYEQYFGPGTRLTVT.

This clonotype has a handful of counts. V gene TRBV19 combines with J gene TRBJ1-1; 8 bases match TRBD1. Per germline, CDR1 LNHDA and CDR2 SQIVND (reference sequence). There are 14 residues in the CDR3. The junction had 3 bases not matched to a gene; V was cut back by 1 base and J by 5 bases. The CDR3 DNA reads TGTGCCAGTAGTATAGGACAGGGGTGGACTGAAGCTTTCTTT. Translating gives CASSIGQGWTEAFF.

The chain is built from TRBV7-9 and TRBJ1-1; 8 positions match TRBD1. The CDR3 is 11 residues long. The germline CDR1 and CDR2 sequences are SEHNR and FQNEAQ (reference sequence). The V gene end was trimmed by 5 bases and the J gene end by 10 bases; junction bases not matched to a gene: 3. The CDR3: CASSPGQGAFF. The CDR3 bases are TGTGCCAGCAGCCCAGGACAGGGAGCTTTCTTT.

The chain is built from TRBV7-9 and TRBJ2-3; 8 nucleotides match TRBD2. The CDR3 totals 15 residues. The V and J ends lost 7 bases and 1 base, in that order; junction bases with no gene match: 7. Germline CDR1 SEHNR, CDR2 FQNEAQ (reference sequence). CDR3 DNA sequence: TGTGCCAGCAACTTCGGGGGGGATGGCACAGATACGCAGTATTTT. This gives the protein CASNFGGDGTDTQYF.

The gene calls are TRBV11-2 and TRBJ2-3, with D perhaps TRBD2 (6 bases). The CDR3 has 12 amino acids. Per germline, CDR1 SGHAT and CDR2 FQNNGV. V lost 6 bases to trimming and J lost 4 bases, with 8 bases between them. CDR3 sequence: CASRSSADTQYF. As DNA, the CDR3 is TGTGCCAGCAGGTCTAGCGCAGATACGCAGTATTTT.

V usage is TRBV20-1 and J usage is TRBJ1-3; 8 nucleotides line up with TRBD1. Per germline, CDR1 DFQATT and CDR2 SNEGSKA (reference sequence). The CDR3 spans 16 residues. V lost 4 bases to trimming and J lost 3 bases; unmatched junction nucleotides: 11. CDR3 DNA sequence: TGCAGTGCTAAGTATTCGGGACAGGTCTTTGGAAACACCATATATTTT. Residues: CSAKYSGQVFGNTIYF.

Only a few counts were recorded for this clonotype. This chain joins TRBV21-1 and TRBJ2-3; TRBD1, the table's D call, lacks a check against the DNA. TRBV21-1 is deemed a pseudogene. The length of the CDR3 is 15 residues. Here the CDR3 reads CASSRGGGDEDTQYF. CDR3 DNA sequence: TGTGCCAGCAGCAGAGGGGGGGGCGACGAAGATACGCAGTATTTT.

This clonotype came up a few times. V gene TRBV29-1 combines with J gene TRBJ1-3, with TRBD1 as a possible D gene (5 bases). This CDR3 contains 14 residues. V lost 7 bases to trimming and J lost 1 base, with 14 bases between them. Germline V gene data show CDR1 as SQVTM and CDR2 as ANQGSEA. For the CDR3, the DNA is TGCAGCGCTATCGGGACGGTGTCTGGAAACACCATATATTTT. It yields the protein CSAIGTVSGNTIYF.

V usage is TRBV20-1 and J usage is TRBJ2-7; no clear D. Trimming took off 6 bases at V and 3 bases at J, with 12 bases between the two ends. The CDR3 sequence is 12 residues long. Per germline, CDR1 DFQATT and CDR2 SNEGSKA (reference sequence). The CDR3 DNA is TGCAGTGCAAAACGACCCGGCTACGAGCAGTACTTC. This encodes CSAKRPGYEQYF.

In its sample, this clonotype was seen many times. The chain combines TRBV10-3 with TRBJ2-5, with D uncertain. CDR3 length: 14 residues. From germline, CDR1 is ENHRY and CDR2 SYGVKD. Trimming left V 0 bases short and J 2 bases short, with 7 bases between. The CDR3 nucleotides read TGTGCCATCAGTGAGTCGAATGGTCAAGAGACCCAGTACTTC. It codes for CAISESNGQETQYF.

The chain couples TRBV4-3 to TRBJ2-3, with D perhaps matching TRBD2 (7 bases). CDR1 LGHNA and CDR2 YSLEER come from the germline V gene. This CDR3 comprises 19 residues. Trimming took off 0 bases at V and 2 bases at J, with 21 bases between the two ends. The CDR3 protein is CASSQDLFSGGPNTDTQYF. In DNA, the CDR3 is TGCGCCAGCAGCCAAGATCTATTTTCCGGGGGGCCAAACACAGATACGCAGTATTTT.

This clonotype was observed a few times. This chain connects TRBV4-1 to TRBJ2-1; tentatively, D is TRBD2 (5 bases). V shed 4 bases and J shed 8 bases, with 12 bases lying between them. The germline V gene encodes CDR1 MGHRA and CDR2 YSYEKL. This CDR3 has 13 amino acids. CDR3 region: CASSPLLRDEQFF. The CDR3 coding sequence is TGCGCCAGCAGCCCCCTTCTGAGGGATGAGCAGTTCTTC.

V and J are TRBV28 and TRBJ1-5; D gene uncertain. CDR3 length equals 12 residues. CDR1 and CDR2 from the germline V gene are MDHEN and SYDVKM. The V gene lost 3 bases and the J gene lost 6 bases, with 6 bases spanning the gap. The CDR3 nucleotides are TGTGCCAGCAGTTTTCGGGTTCAGCCCCAGCATTTT. Protein product: CASSFRVQPQHF.

The chain links TRBV6-5 to TRBJ2-3; 8 bases are shared with TRBD1. The trim removed 1 base at V and 5 bases at J, leaving 8 bases unmatched. This CDR3 region has 16 residues. Germline V lookup: CDR1 MNHEY, CDR2 SVGAGI. The CDR3 DNA is TGTGCCAGCAGTTACTTTGGGCAGGGGGCTAGAGATACGCAGTATTTT. Protein sequence: CASSYFGQGARDTQYF.

In its sample, this clonotype was seen once. This chain links TRBV29-1 with TRBJ2-3; D ambiguous. Trimming took off 4 bases at V and 4 bases at J, with 12 bases between the two ends. The CDR3 runs 13 residues. CDR1 SQVTM and CDR2 ANQGSEA come from the germline V gene. CDR3 in amino acids: CSVAPLYSDTQYF. DNA for the CDR3: TGCAGCGTTGCCCCTCTATACTCAGATACGCAGTATTTT.